This T cell receptor beta chain stems from a study of T cells in Graves' hyperthyroidism and ophthalmopathy. The CDR3 totals 19 residues. Looked up from germline, CDR1 is LNHDA and CDR2 is SQIVND (reference sequence). The V gene lost 1 base and the J gene lost 3 bases, with 22 bases spanning the gap. PBMCs were obtained from under 13 ml fresh peripheral blood. TCR beta CDR3 regions were amplified from RNA. The TCR CDR3 was amplified in a first-round RT-PCR using the HTBI primer set. MiXCR, applied by TCRdb to the multiplex PCR reads, yields one record per CDR3 protein. This table has around 390,000 distinct CDR3 sequences, about 14% appearing once.

The sequencing sample was made of blood. V and J are TRBV19 and TRBJ2-4; D may correspond to TRBD1 or TRBD2 (5 bases each). The receptor was isolated from a woman in her twenties or thirties with Graves' ophthalmopathy. The CDR3 coding sequence is TGTGCCAGTAGTATAGGTCCGGGGCAGGGAATCCAGGGCAAAAACATTCAGTACTTC. This sequence encodes CASSIGPGQGIQGKNIQYF. Full variable domain (outside the CDR3, taken from reference TRBV19 and TRBJ2-4): DGGITQSPKYLFRKEGQNVTLSCEQNLNHDAMYWYRQDPGQGLRLIYYSQIVNDFQKGDIAEGYSVSREKKESFPLTVTSAQKNPTAFYLCASSIGPGQGIQGKNIQYFGAGTRLSVL.